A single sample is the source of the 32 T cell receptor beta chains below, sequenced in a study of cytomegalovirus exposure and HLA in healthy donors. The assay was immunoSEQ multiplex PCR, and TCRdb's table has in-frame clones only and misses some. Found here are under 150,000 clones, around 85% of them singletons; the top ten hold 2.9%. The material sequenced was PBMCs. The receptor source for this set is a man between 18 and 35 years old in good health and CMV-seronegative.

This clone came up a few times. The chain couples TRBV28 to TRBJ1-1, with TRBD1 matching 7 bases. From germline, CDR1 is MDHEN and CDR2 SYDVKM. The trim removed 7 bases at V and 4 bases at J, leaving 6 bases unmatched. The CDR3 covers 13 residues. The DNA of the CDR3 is TGTGCCAGCATCCTGACAGGGACCACTGAAGCTTTCTTT. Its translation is CASILTGTTEAFF.

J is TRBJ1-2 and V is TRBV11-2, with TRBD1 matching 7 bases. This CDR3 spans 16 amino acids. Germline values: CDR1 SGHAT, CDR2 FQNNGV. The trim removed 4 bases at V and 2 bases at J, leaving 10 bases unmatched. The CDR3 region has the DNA TGTGCCAGCAGCTCACCGAGACAGGGCGTCAACTATGGCTACACCTTC. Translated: CASSSPRQGVNYGYTF.

This CDR3 is CASSLGWDPAGEQYF. The CDR3 bases are TGTGCCAGCAGCTTAGGGTGGGATCCTGCAGGGGAGCAGTACTTC. The J gene is TRBJ2-7, the V gene TRBV11-2; D possibly corresponds to TRBD1 (5 bases). The CDR3 totals 15 residues. Germline CDR1 SGHAT, CDR2 FQNNGV. V dropped 1 base and J dropped 7 bases, with 17 bases sitting between them. Variable domain in full (rest from reference TRBV11-2 and TRBJ2-7): EAGVAQSPRYKIIEKRQSVAFWCNPISGHATLYWYQQILGQGPKLLIQFQNNGVVDDSQLPKDRFSAERLKGVDSTLKIQPAKLEDSAVYLCASSLGWDPAGEQYFGPGTRLTVT.

For the CDR3, the DNA is TGTGCCAGCAGGGGACTAGCGGGAGGCACCACAGATACGCAGTATTTT. Protein sequence: CASRGLAGGTTDTQYF. The rearrangement joins TRBV27 to TRBJ2-3, with 15 bases aligning to TRBD2. Germline CDR1 and CDR2: MNHEY and SMNVEV (reference sequence). Germline trimming cut 6 bases from V and 2 bases from J; bases unmatched to any gene: 3. The length of the CDR3 is 16 residues.

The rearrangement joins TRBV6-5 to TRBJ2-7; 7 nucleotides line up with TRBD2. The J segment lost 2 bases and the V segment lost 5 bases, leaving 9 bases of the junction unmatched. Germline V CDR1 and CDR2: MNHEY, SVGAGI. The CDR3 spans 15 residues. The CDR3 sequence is CASSTGGAGAYEQYF. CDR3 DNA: TGTGCCAGCAGTACCGGTGGGGCGGGGGCCTACGAGCAGTACTTC.

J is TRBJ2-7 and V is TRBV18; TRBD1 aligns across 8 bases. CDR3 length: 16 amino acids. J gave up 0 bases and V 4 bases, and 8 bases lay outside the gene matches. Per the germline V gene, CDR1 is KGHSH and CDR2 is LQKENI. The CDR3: CASSLGDRFSSYEQYF. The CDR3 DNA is TGTGCCAGCTCACTTGGGGACAGGTTCAGCTCCTACGAGCAGTACTTC.

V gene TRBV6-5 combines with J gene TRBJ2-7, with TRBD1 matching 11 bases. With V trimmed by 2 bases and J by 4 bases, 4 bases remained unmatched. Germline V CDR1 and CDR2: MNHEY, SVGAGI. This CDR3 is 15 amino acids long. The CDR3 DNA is TGTGCCAGCAGTTACGGGACAGGGGGGCATTACGAGCAGTACTTC. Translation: CASSYGTGGHYEQYF.

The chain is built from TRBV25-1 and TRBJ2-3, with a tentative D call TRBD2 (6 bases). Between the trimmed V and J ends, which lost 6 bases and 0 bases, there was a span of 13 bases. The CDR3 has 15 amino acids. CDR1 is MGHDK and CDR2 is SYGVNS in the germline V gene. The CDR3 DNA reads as TGTGCCAGCAGGGGAGATAGCGGAAGCACAGATACGCAGTATTTT. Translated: CASRGDSGSTDTQYF.

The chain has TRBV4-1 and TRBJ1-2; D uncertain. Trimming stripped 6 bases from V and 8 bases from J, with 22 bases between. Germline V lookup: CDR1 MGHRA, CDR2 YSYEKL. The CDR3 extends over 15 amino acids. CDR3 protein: CASRFGPTQERGYTF. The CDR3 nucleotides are TGCGCCAGCAGATTCGGTCCTACTCAAGAACGAGGCTACACCTTC.

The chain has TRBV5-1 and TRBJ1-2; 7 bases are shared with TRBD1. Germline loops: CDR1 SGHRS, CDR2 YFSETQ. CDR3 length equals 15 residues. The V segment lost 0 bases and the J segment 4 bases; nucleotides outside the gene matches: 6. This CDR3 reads CASSLAAGQSYGYTF. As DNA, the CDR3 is TGCGCCAGCAGCTTGGCCGCGGGACAGTCCTATGGCTACACCTTC. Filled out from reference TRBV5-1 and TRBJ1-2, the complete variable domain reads KAGVTQTPRYLIKTRGQQVTLSCSPISGHRSVSWYQQTPGQGLQFLFEYFSETQRNKGNFPGRFSGRQFSNSRSEMNVSTLELGDSALYLCASSLAAGQSYGYTFGSGTRLTVV.

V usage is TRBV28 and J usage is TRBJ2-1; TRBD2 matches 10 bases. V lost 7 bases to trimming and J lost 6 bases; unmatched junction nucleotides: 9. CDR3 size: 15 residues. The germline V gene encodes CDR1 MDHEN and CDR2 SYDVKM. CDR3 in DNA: TGTGCCAGCACCCAGGCTAGCGGGAGTTTCAATGAGCAGTTCTTC. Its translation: CASTQASGSFNEQFF.

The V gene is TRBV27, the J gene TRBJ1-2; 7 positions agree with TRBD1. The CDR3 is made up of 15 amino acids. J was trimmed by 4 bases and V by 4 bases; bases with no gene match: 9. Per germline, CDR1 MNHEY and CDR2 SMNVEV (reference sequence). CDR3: CASSSYGQDFYGYTF. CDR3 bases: TGTGCCAGCAGTTCGTATGGACAGGATTTCTATGGCTACACCTTC.

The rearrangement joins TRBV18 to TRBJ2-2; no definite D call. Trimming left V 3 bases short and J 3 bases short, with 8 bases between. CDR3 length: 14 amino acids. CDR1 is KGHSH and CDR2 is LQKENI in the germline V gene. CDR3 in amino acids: CASSPTRDTGELFF. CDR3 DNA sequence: TGTGCCAGCTCACCCACCCGCGACACCGGGGAGCTGTTTTTT.

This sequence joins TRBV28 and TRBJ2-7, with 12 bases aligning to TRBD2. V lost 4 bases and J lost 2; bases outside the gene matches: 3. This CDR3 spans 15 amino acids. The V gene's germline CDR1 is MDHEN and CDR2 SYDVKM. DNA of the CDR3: TGTGCCAGCAGTTGGGGACTAGCGGGCCCCTACGAGCAGTACTTC. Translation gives CASSWGLAGPYEQYF.

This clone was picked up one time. The CDR3 here is CASSPGQGIGSSNQPQHF. CDR3 in DNA: TGTGCCAGCAGCCCCGGACAGGGGATAGGCAGCAGTAATCAGCCCCAGCATTTT. The V call is TRBV7-8, the J call TRBJ1-5; 9 positions match TRBD1. The V segment lost 5 bases and the J segment 4 bases; nucleotides outside the gene matches: 15. The CDR3 covers 18 residues. CDR1 and CDR2 (germline): SGHVS, FQNEAQ.

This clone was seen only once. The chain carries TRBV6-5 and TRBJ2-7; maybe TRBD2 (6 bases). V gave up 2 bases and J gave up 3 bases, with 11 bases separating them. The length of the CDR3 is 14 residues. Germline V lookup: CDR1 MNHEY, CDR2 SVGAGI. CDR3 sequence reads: CASSYDLSGYEQYF. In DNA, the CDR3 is TGTGCCAGCAGTTACGACCTTAGCGGCTACGAGCAGTACTTC.

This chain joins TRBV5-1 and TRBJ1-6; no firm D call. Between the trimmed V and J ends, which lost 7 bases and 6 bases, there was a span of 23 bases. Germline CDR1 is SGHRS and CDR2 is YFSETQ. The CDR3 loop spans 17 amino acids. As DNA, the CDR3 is TGCGCCAGCCGACTGCGGATCTCGGAAGGAATTAATTCACCCCTCCACTTT. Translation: CASRLRISEGINSPLHF.

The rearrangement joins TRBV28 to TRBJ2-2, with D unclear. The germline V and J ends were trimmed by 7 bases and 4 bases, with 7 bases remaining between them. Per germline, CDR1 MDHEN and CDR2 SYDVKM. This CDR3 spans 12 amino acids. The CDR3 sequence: CASTPSTGELFF. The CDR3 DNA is TGTGCCAGCACCCCTAGCACCGGGGAGCTGTTTTTT.

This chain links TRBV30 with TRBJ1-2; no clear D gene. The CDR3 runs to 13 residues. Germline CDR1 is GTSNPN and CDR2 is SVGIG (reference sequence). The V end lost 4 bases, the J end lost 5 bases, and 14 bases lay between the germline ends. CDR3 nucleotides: TGTGCCTGGATAAGTTTCCGGGGATATGGCTACACCTTC. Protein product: CAWISFRGYGYTF.

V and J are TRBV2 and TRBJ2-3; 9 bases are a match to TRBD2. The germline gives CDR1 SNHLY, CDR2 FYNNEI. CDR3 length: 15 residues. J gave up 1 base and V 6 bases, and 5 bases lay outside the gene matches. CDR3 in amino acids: CASSLAGAGTDTQYF. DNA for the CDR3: TGTGCCAGCAGCTTAGCGGGGGCCGGCACAGATACGCAGTATTTT.

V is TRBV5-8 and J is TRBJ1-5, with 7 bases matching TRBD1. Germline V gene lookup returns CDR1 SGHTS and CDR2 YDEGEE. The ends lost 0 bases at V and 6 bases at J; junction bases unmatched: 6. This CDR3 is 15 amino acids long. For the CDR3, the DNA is TGTGCCAGCAGCTTGGGACAGGGCCCCGTTCAGCCCCAGCATTTT. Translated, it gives CASSLGQGPVQPQHF. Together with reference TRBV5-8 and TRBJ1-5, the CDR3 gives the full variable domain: EAGVTQSPTHLIKTRGQQATLRCSPISGHTSVYWYQQALGLGLQFLLWYDEGEERNRGNFPPRFSGRQFPNYSSELNVNALELEDSALYLCASSLGQGPVQPQHFGDGTRLSIL.

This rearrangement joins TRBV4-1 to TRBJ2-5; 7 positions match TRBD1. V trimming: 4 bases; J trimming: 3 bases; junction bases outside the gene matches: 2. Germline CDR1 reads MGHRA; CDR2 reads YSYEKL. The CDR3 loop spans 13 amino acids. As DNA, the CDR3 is TGCGCCAGCAGCCGGGGACAGAAAGAGACCCAGTACTTC. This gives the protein CASSRGQKETQYF.

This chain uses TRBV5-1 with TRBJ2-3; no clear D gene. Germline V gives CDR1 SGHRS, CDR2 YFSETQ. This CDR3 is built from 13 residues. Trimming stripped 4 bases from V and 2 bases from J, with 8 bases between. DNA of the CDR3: TGCGCCAGCAGCCCCCCCAACACAGATACGCAGTATTTT. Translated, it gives CASSPPNTDTQYF.

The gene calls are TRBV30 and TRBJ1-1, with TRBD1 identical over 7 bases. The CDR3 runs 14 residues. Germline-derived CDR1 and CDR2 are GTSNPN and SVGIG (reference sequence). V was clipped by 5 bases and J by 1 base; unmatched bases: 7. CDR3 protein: CAWSRQGGNTEAFF. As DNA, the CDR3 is TGTGCCTGGTCCCGACAGGGCGGGAACACTGAAGCTTTCTTT.

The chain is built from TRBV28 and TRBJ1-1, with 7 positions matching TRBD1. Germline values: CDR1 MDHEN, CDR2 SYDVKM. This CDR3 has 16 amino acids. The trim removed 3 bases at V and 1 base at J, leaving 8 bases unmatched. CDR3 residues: CASSFDIRTGNTEAFF. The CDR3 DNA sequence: TGTGCCAGCAGTTTTGATATACGGACAGGGAACACTGAAGCTTTCTTT.

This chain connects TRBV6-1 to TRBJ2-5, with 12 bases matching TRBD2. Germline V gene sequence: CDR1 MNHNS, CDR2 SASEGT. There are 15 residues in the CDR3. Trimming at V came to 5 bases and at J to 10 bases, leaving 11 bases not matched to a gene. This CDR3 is CASSWGTSGPYGQYF. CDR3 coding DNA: TGTGCCAGCAGTTGGGGGACTAGCGGGCCGTATGGCCAGTACTTC.

CDR3 nucleotide sequence: TGTGCCAGCAGTGAATCCCCCCCCGGGATCCTCTCACCCCTCCACTTT. Encoded protein: CASSESPPGILSPLHF. This chain connects TRBV6-1 to TRBJ1-6; D is uncertain. Trimming took 2 bases from V and 10 from J, leaving 18 bases between them. Per the germline V gene, CDR1 is MNHNS and CDR2 is SASEGT. The length of the CDR3 is 16 residues.

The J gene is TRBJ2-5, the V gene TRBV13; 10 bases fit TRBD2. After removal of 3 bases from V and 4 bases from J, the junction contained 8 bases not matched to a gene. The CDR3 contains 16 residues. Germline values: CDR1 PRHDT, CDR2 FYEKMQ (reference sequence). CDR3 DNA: TGTGCCAGCAGCTTTTCTAGCGGGAGTTTGGTAGAGACCCAGTACTTC. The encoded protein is CASSFSSGSLVETQYF.

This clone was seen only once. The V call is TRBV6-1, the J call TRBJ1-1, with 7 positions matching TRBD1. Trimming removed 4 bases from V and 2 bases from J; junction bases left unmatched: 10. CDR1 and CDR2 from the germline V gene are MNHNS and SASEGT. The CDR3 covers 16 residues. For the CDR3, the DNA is TGTGCCAGCAGTGCAGGGTTCGGGACAGTAAACACTGAAGCTTTCTTT. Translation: CASSAGFGTVNTEAFF.

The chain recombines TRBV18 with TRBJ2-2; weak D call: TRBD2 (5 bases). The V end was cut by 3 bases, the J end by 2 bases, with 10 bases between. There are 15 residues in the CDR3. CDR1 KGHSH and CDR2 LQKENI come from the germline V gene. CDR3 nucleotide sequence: TGTGCCAGCTCACCTTATGAGGGAAACACCGGGGAGCTGTTTTTT. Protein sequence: CASSPYEGNTGELFF.

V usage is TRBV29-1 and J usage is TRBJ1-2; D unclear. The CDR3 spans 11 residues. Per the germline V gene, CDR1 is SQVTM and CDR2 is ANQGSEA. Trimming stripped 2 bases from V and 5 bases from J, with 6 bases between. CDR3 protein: CSVESRYGYTF. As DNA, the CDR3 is TGCAGCGTTGAATCGCGGTATGGCTACACCTTC.

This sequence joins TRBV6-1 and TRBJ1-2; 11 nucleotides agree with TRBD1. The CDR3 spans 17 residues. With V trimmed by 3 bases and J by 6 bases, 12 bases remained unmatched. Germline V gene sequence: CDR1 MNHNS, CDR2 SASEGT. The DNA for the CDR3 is TGTGCCAGCAGTGACCCAGGGACAGGGGGTTTAAAGGATGGCTACACCTTC. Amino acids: CASSDPGTGGLKDGYTF.